Below, one TCR beta chain is given with its context. The antigen remains undetermined. A junction end diverges from the germline sequence, so it may reflect a read error. PCR primers comprised 60 Vbeta and 13 Jbeta primers. Study processing details: It was a later analysis that counted 75 million to 90 million unique TCR beta chains, of which around 11 million were shared. The repertoire was sequenced with immunoSEQ multiplex PCR; TCRdb's copy has only in-frame clones and lacks some. That table is the source of V, J and clone size, and D and trimming were worked out from the DNA. Here the sample spans roughly 84,000 clones, around 82% being singletons. This sample was taken from a study of cytomegalovirus exposure and HLA in healthy donors. Per the germline V gene, CDR1 is LNHDA and CDR2 is SQIVND (reference sequence). The CDR3 contains 14 residues. Findings and limits, study-wide: The classifier was said to identify cytomegalovirus status with high specificity and sensitivity. Per a later analysis, 15,000 to 20,000 TCR beta sequences showed association with HLA alleles at 0.05 false discovery rate.

This chain links TRBV19 with TRBJ2-2; 8 nucleotides match TRBD1. The sequenced sample was PBMCs. This clonotype was obtained from a man aged 50 or older in good health and CMV-seronegative. The CDR3 loop is CASTRTGNAGELFF. DNA for the CDR3: TGTGCCAGTACCCGGACAGGGAACGCCGGGGAGCTGTTTTTT.